The 5 T cell receptor beta chains presented below share a single source sample, sequenced in a study of blood T cell repertoires in COVID-19. Libraries were prepared by immunoSEQ multiplex PCR; TCRdb keeps only in-frame clonotypes and omits some of them. This sample has a few hundred thousand clones, with 86% found just once. Specimen: peripheral blood. These receptors were collected from a man in his sixties with acute or convalescent COVID-19.

This chain connects TRBV27 to TRBJ1-4; D is undetermined. Trimming cost V 6 bases and J 4 bases, with 6 bases left between them. Germline assignment: CDR1 MNHEY and CDR2 SMNVEV (reference sequence). The CDR3 is 12 amino acids. CDR3 nucleotide sequence: TGTGCCAGCAGGGACTTTAATGAAAAACTGTTTTTT. Protein product: CASRDFNEKLFF.

The chain is built from TRBV5-1 and TRBJ1-2; 9 bases are a match to TRBD1. Looked up from germline, CDR1 is SGHRS and CDR2 is YFSETQ. The CDR3 has 13 amino acids. The V gene end was trimmed by 4 bases and the J gene end by 5 bases; junction bases not matched to a gene: 3. The CDR3 loop reads CASSPGTGYGYTF. The CDR3 bases are TGCGCCAGCAGCCCCGGGACAGGGTATGGCTACACCTTC. Supplemented by reference TRBV5-1 and TRBJ1-2, the full variable domain reads KAGVTQTPRYLIKTRGQQVTLSCSPISGHRSVSWYQQTPGQGLQFLFEYFSETQRNKGNFPGRFSGRQFSNSRSEMNVSTLELGDSALYLCASSPGTGYGYTFGSGTRLTVV.

V and J are TRBV28 and TRBJ2-7, with D possibly being TRBD1 (6 bases). CDR1 and CDR2 from the germline V gene are MDHEN and SYDVKM. CDR3 length: 12 amino acids. V was clipped by 10 bases and J by 2 bases, with 12 bases between them. CDR3 nucleotide sequence: TGTGCCACGACAGGAGACACCTACGAGCAGTACTTC. It translates to CATTGDTYEQYF.

The chain has TRBV6-5 and TRBJ1-5; 7 nucleotides match TRBD1. The ends lost 5 bases at V and 5 bases at J; junction bases unmatched: 9. The CDR3 consists of 15 residues. Germline V gene lookup returns CDR1 MNHEY and CDR2 SVGAGI. In DNA form, the CDR3 reads TGTGCCAGCAGTCCCGACAGGGAGGAGTATCAGCCCCAGCATTTT. Translated, it gives CASSPDREEYQPQHF.

The V gene is TRBV19, the J gene TRBJ2-5; TRBD1 matches 7 bases. After removal of 5 bases from V and 3 bases from J, the junction contained 6 bases not matched to a gene. Germline loops: CDR1 LNHDA, CDR2 SQIVND (reference sequence). This CDR3 contains 14 residues. The DNA of the CDR3 is TGTGCCAGTAGTCCCCCCGGACAGGAAGAGACCCAGTACTTC. Translation gives CASSPPGQEETQYF. Combining the CDR3 with reference TRBV19 and TRBJ2-5 gives the whole variable domain DGGITQSPKYLFRKEGQNVTLSCEQNLNHDAMYWYRQDPGQGLRLIYYSQIVNDFQKGDIAEGYSVSREKKESFPLTVTSAQKNPTAFYLCASSPPGQEETQYFGPGTRLLVL.